The next 25 T cell receptor beta chains were all read from a single sample in a study of human T cells and chemical hapten exposure. MiXCR, run by TCRdb on the RACE reads, gives a single entry per CDR3 protein. The table has about 85,000 distinct CDR3 sequences, around 8.8% seen once. The time point is: pre-sensitization, week 0. The treatment is: therapeutic diphenylcyclopropenone sensitization with weekly scalp DPC. The sample was whole blood, taken in connection with sensitization to the hapten diphenylcyclopropenone (DPC). These receptors were taken from a man aged 40-50 years with alopecia areata. Some clones in this sample may be carry-over from other donors' samples.

This clonotype occurred many times. The chain joins TRBV29-1 to TRBJ2-3; D not certain. Trimming took off 4 bases at V and 6 bases at J, with 5 bases between the two ends. The length of the CDR3 is 10 residues. Germline V lookup: CDR1 SQVTM, CDR2 ANQGSEA. CDR3 residues: CSVGADTQYF. The CDR3 bases are TGCAGCGTTGGAGCGGATACGCAGTATTTT.

This clonotype was observed a few times. This chain connects TRBV19 to TRBJ2-5, with 8 bases fitting TRBD1. CDR1 and CDR2 from the germline V gene are LNHDA and SQIVND (reference sequence). Unmatched junction bases numbered 5, after V lost 4 bases and J lost 4 bases. The CDR3 is 14 amino acids. The CDR3 spells CASSKGTGRETQYF. Written as DNA, the CDR3 is TGTGCCAGTAGTAAAGGGACAGGTCGAGAGACCCAGTACTTC.

This chain uses TRBV4-3 with TRBJ1-1; TRBD1 might be the D (5 bases). The ends were cut back, 2 bases at V and 8 bases at J, with 12 bases in the middle. This CDR3 comprises 13 residues. Germline CDR1 LGHNA, CDR2 YSLEER. CDR3 in DNA: TGCGCCAGCAGCCAATCAATAGGGGCAGAAGCTTTCTTT. This codes for CASSQSIGAEAFF.

This chain connects TRBV5-1 to TRBJ2-3; a weak D match, TRBD1 (6 bases). Trimming pared 2 bases from V and 3 bases from J, leaving 13 bases between. CDR1 is SGHRS, CDR2 YFSETQ, per germline. The CDR3 spans 15 residues. As DNA, the CDR3 is TGCGCCAGCAGCTTACAGGGTTGGTTTACAGATACGCAGTATTTT. Protein: CASSLQGWFTDTQYF.

CDR3 sequence: CASSLAGGNEQFF. DNA for the CDR3: TGTGCCAGCAGCTTGGCCGGGGGTAATGAGCAGTTCTTC. V is TRBV5-4 and J is TRBJ2-1; a weak D match, TRBD2 (6 bases). V was shortened by 0 bases and J by 7 bases, with 8 bases between the two germline ends. Germline loops: CDR1 SGHNT, CDR2 YYREEE (reference sequence). The CDR3 runs to 13 residues.

This clonotype was observed many times. The chain has TRBV6-6 and TRBJ1-1; D unresolved. The CDR3 length is 14 residues. Germline loops: CDR1 MNHNY, CDR2 SVGAGI (reference sequence). Trimming stripped 7 bases from V and 5 bases from J, with 17 bases between. In nucleotides, the CDR3 is TGTGCCAGCACCGCCGCGGGATCTGGGACTGAAGCTTTCTTT. Translating gives CASTAAGSGTEAFF.

In this sample, this clonotype turned up many times. The rearrangement uses TRBV12-3 or TRBV12-4 and TRBJ1-5, with D tentatively TRBD1 (6 bases). Trimming cost V 7 bases and J 3 bases, with 22 bases left between them. The CDR3 is made up of 17 amino acids. CDR3 residues: CASNPNGGAGANQPQHF. CDR3 in DNA: TGTGCCAGCAACCCGAACGGGGGCGCGGGTGCCAATCAGCCCCAGCATTTT.

This clonotype occurred a few times. The rearrangement links TRBV20-1 to TRBJ2-1; possible D gene TRBD2, 6 bases. The CDR3 is 13 amino acids. Germline loops: CDR1 DFQATT, CDR2 SNEGSKA (reference sequence). Trimming pared 8 bases from V and 5 bases from J, leaving 16 bases between. For the CDR3, the DNA is TGCAGTCCTACGGCGGGACGGGACAATGAGCAGTTCTTC. This encodes CSPTAGRDNEQFF.

The chain uses TRBV5-6 and TRBJ1-4, with D unclear. Germline CDR1 SGHDT, CDR2 YYEEEE. Trimming shortened V by 1 base and J by 5 bases, and 12 bases separated the two germline ends. This CDR3 spans 15 amino acids. The DNA of the CDR3 is TGTGCCAGCAGCTTGAAACCGGGCTACAATGAAAAACTGTTTTTT. Residues: CASSLKPGYNEKLFF.

The chain has TRBV18 and TRBJ2-5; perhaps D is TRBD1 or TRBD2 (5 bases each). V lost 2 bases, J lost 5 bases, and 12 bases lay in between. CDR1 and CDR2 (germline): KGHSH, LQKENI. This CDR3 is built from 14 residues. Written as DNA, the CDR3 is TGTGCCAGCTCACCAGTTTCCAGGGAGGAGACCCAGTACTTC. Translating gives CASSPVSREETQYF.

V and J are TRBV5-1 and TRBJ2-2, with 9 nucleotides matching TRBD2. Germline V gene data show CDR1 as SGHRS and CDR2 as YFSETQ. The CDR3 spans 16 residues. Germline trimming cut 0 bases from V and 7 bases from J; bases unmatched to any gene: 7. CDR3 in DNA: TGCGCCAGCAGCTTGGATATTAGCGGGAGTGTCGGGGAGCTGTTTTTT. It encodes CASSLDISGSVGELFF. Full variable domain (missing parts from reference TRBV5-1 and TRBJ2-2): KAGVTQTPRYLIKTRGQQVTLSCSPISGHRSVSWYQQTPGQGLQFLFEYFSETQRNKGNFPGRFSGRQFSNSRSEMNVSTLELGDSALYLCASSLDISGSVGELFFGEGSRLTVL.

This clonotype has a count of ten or more. The gene calls are TRBV12-3 or TRBV12-4 and TRBJ1-1, with D unresolved. This CDR3 region has 12 residues. Trimming took off 5 bases at V and 8 bases at J, with 12 bases between the two ends. As DNA, the CDR3 is TGTGCCAGCAGTCCCGGGAGCCCGGAAGCTTTCTTT. Translating gives CASSPGSPEAFF.

This clonotype was recorded many times. J is TRBJ1-4 and V is TRBV9; no firm D call. This CDR3 has 15 residues. Germline values: CDR1 SGDLS, CDR2 YYNGEE. The V gene lost 0 bases and the J gene lost 2 bases, with 8 bases spanning the gap. CDR3 loop: CASSVGGATNEKLFF. CDR3 nucleotides: TGTGCCAGCAGCGTAGGAGGAGCTACTAATGAAAAACTGTTTTTT.

This clonotype was detected many times. V gene TRBV7-9 combines with J gene TRBJ2-3; D perhaps matches TRBD2 (6 bases). CDR3 length: 15 amino acids. The germline V gene has CDR1 SEHNR and CDR2 FQNEAQ (reference sequence). The germline V and J ends were trimmed by 5 bases and 0 bases, with 12 bases remaining between them. The CDR3 DNA follows: TGTGCCAGCAGCCCGCGGGGATCTAGCACAGATACGCAGTATTTT. Residues: CASSPRGSSTDTQYF. The whole variable domain, remainder taken from reference TRBV7-9 and TRBJ2-3, is DTGVSQNPRHKITKRGQNVTFRCDPISEHNRLYWYRQTLGQGPEFLTYFQNEAQLEKSRLLSDRFSAERPKGSFSTLEIQRTEQGDSAMYLCASSPRGSSTDTQYFGPGTRLTVL.

This clonotype has a count of ten or more. The CDR3 loop reads CASSLGTGTSYEQYV. The CDR3 DNA sequence: TGCGCCAGCAGCCTCGGGACAGGGACCTCCTACGAGCAGTACGTC. The J gene is TRBJ2-7, the V gene TRBV5-1; 9 positions agree with TRBD1. Germline loops: CDR1 SGHRS, CDR2 YFSETQ. The junction had 5 bases not matched to a gene; V was cut back by 4 bases and J by 0 bases. This CDR3 has 15 amino acids.

This clonotype was counted many times. CDR3 protein: CASSLVQGDTGELFF. As DNA, the CDR3 is TGTGCCAGCAGCTTAGTACAGGGGGACACCGGGGAGCTGTTTTTT. The genes are TRBV7-6 and TRBJ2-2; 8 positions match TRBD1. Germline V gives CDR1 SGHVS, CDR2 FNYEAQ. The V gene end was trimmed by 1 base and the J gene end by 3 bases; junction bases not matched to a gene: 1. CDR3 size: 15 residues.

This clonotype was counted a few times. The chain carries TRBV4-1 and TRBJ1-4; D is perhaps TRBD1 (5 bases). Germline V CDR1 and CDR2: MGHRA, YSYEKL. Trimming cost V 4 bases and J 5 bases, with 14 bases left between them. The CDR3 covers 15 residues. CDR3 residues: CASSLPAGRNEKLFF. CDR3 DNA sequence: TGCGCCAGCAGCCTCCCGGCAGGGAGGAATGAAAAACTGTTTTTT.

This clonotype was seen ten or more times. The rearrangement uses TRBV9 and TRBJ1-1, with D maybe TRBD1 (6 bases). Trimming took 3 bases from V and 2 from J, leaving 17 bases between them. The CDR3 loop spans 16 amino acids. Germline loops: CDR1 SGDLS, CDR2 YYNGEE. For the CDR3, the DNA is TGTGCCAGCAGCGGAAAGGGGGGCCCAATAAACACTGAAGCTTTCTTT. This encodes CASSGKGGPINTEAFF.

This clonotype was counted a few times. CDR3 in DNA: TGTGCCAGCAGTTTTGACAGGCGAACGAACACCGGGGAGCTGTTTTTT. Its protein product is CASSFDRRTNTGELFF. The chain uses TRBV5-4 and TRBJ2-2; possibly TRBD1 for D (6 bases). This CDR3 comprises 16 residues. From germline, CDR1 is SGHNT and CDR2 YYREEE (reference sequence). V was shortened by 5 bases and J by 0 bases, with 14 bases between the two germline ends.

The gene calls are TRBV18 and TRBJ2-3; TRBD2 might be the D (6 bases). The length of the CDR3 is 14 residues. Trimming removed 0 bases from V and 6 bases from J, with 10 bases in between. Germline CDR1 reads KGHSH; CDR2 reads LQKENI. The CDR3 reads CASSPPSGTDTQYF. The CDR3 DNA sequence: TGTGCCAGCTCACCACCCTCAGGGACTGATACGCAGTATTTT.

This clonotype has just a few counts. This chain links TRBV29-1 with TRBJ1-1; D is undetermined. The germline CDR1 and CDR2 sequences are SQVTM and ANQGSEA. V was pared by 7 bases and J by 1 base, with 7 bases between. The CDR3 is made up of 11 amino acids. The chain's CDR3 is CSAVENTEAFF. CDR3 in DNA: TGCAGCGCGGTGGAGAACACTGAAGCTTTCTTT.

V and J are TRBV6-5 and TRBJ2-1; 7 bases match TRBD2. CDR3 length: 16 amino acids. The trim removed 1 base at V and 7 bases at J, leaving 10 bases unmatched. From germline, CDR1 is MNHEY and CDR2 SVGAGI. For the CDR3, the DNA is TGTGCCAGCAGTTACTATGGGGGAGGGCCGGGGAATGAGCAGTTCTTC. Its translation: CASSYYGGGPGNEQFF.

This clonotype was detected ten times or more. This rearrangement joins TRBV19 to TRBJ1-5, with D possibly being TRBD1 (6 bases). The CDR3 totals 14 residues. Trimming cost V 6 bases and J 4 bases, with 13 bases left between them. The germline CDR1 and CDR2 sequences are LNHDA and SQIVND (reference sequence). The CDR3 reads CASSDTRGNQPQHF. The CDR3 DNA sequence: TGTGCCAGTAGCGATACCAGGGGAAATCAGCCCCAGCATTTT.

This clonotype turned up a few times. The chain recombines TRBV5-1 with TRBJ1-4; unclear D gene. Trimming removed 4 bases from V and 6 bases from J, with 10 bases in between. The CDR3 length is 13 residues. Germline CDR1 and CDR2: SGHRS and YFSETQ. The CDR3 sequence is CASSIVQDEKLFF. Here the CDR3 DNA reads TGCGCCAGCAGCATTGTCCAGGATGAAAAACTGTTTTTT.

There are many counts of this clonotype. The chain uses TRBV6-2 or TRBV6-3 and TRBJ1-5, with 7 positions matching TRBD1. The germline CDR1 and CDR2 sequences are MNHEY and SVGEGT. This CDR3 has 14 amino acids. Trimming took 6 bases from V and 4 from J; bases not matched to a gene: 6. CDR3 coding DNA: TGTGCCAGCAGGTACCCGGGACAGAATCAGCCCCAGCATTTT. It specifies CASRYPGQNQPQHF.